These 27 T cell receptor beta chains came from one sample sequenced in a study of vaccination effects on CD4 cells after COVID-19. This table comes from immunoSEQ multiplex PCR, and its TCRdb copy is limited to in-frame clones, with some not included. The table records fewer than 65,000 clones, around 75% of them present only once. These receptors' targets are unknown. Sequencing was preceded by expansion of antigen-specific CD4+ T cells with viral peptide pools in the ViraFEST assay. Scientists isolated CD4+ T cells after an approximately 10-day culture period ended. Among the vaccine recipients, none had a prior SARS-CoV-2 infection, and nucleocapsid antibodies were negative. Sample: CD4+ T cells from PBMCs cultured with HCoV-OC43 spike peptides, taken before COVID-19 vaccination. Subset defined: HCoV-OC43 spike overlapping peptide pool stimulation. Receptors originate from a human donor who received a COVID-19 vaccine.

The rearrangement links TRBV9 to TRBJ1-2; a possible D gene is TRBD1 (6 bases). This CDR3 region has 16 residues. Germline lookup yields CDR1 SGDLS and CDR2 YYNGEE. Trimming pared 0 bases from V and 3 bases from J, leaving 15 bases between. The CDR3 nucleotides are TGTGCCAGCAGCGTAGATCTAGGGGGTCCAGACTATGGCTACACCTTC. It encodes CASSVDLGGPDYGYTF.

J is TRBJ2-3 and V is TRBV9; 7 bases match TRBD1. The V segment lost 4 bases and the J segment 0 bases; nucleotides outside the gene matches: 5. Per germline, CDR1 SGDLS and CDR2 YYNGEE. CDR3 length equals 15 residues. DNA of the CDR3: TGTGCCAGCAGCCCCGGGACAGAGAGCACAGATACGCAGTATTTT. Protein: CASSPGTESTDTQYF.

CDR3 in amino acids: CATVPGQSQETQYF. The CDR3 nucleotides are TGTGCCACCGTCCCCGGACAGAGTCAAGAGACCCAGTACTTC. The V call is TRBV24-1, the J call TRBJ2-5, with D possibly matching TRBD1 (6 bases). Trimming took 9 bases from V and 2 from J, leaving 15 bases between them. The CDR3 sequence is 14 residues long. Germline values: CDR1 KGHDR, CDR2 SFDVKD.

This clone was counted between two and nine times. The chain couples TRBV6-5 to TRBJ1-6; possible D gene TRBD1, 6 bases. CDR3 size: 16 residues. V lost 4 bases and J 4 bases, leaving 14 bases between the germline ends. In germline, CDR1 is MNHEY, CDR2 SVGAGI. The CDR3 nucleotides read TGTGCCAGCAGTTCCCGAGGACAGATTTATAATTCACCCCTCCACTTT. Protein: CASSSRGQIYNSPLHF.

V gene TRBV21-1 combines with J gene TRBJ1-5; TRBD1 is the table's D call, not checked against the DNA. TRBV21-1 constitutes a pseudogene. This CDR3 contains 22 residues. The CDR3 DNA follows: TGTGCCAGCAGCAAAGAGCGTACGAGGGGACAGGGTTGTGAGGAAAGCAATCAGCCCCAGCATTTT. Protein: CASSKERTRGQGCEESNQPQHF.

The J gene is TRBJ1-3, the V gene TRBV18; D might be TRBD1 (5 bases). The CDR3 is made up of 20 amino acids. Germline V gives CDR1 KGHSH, CDR2 LQKENI. Trimming stripped 5 bases from V and 0 bases from J, with 26 bases between. Here the CDR3 reads CASSYFAGTATSSSGNTIYF. The CDR3, as DNA: TGTGCCAGCTCATACTTTGCCGGGACTGCTACCTCTTCCTCTGGAAACACCATATATTTT.

The genes are TRBV7-2 and TRBJ1-2, with 8 bases aligning to TRBD1. Unmatched junction bases numbered 17, after V lost 7 bases and J lost 4 bases. Germline CDR1 SGHTA, CDR2 FQGNSA. This CDR3 has 17 amino acids. CDR3 sequence (DNA): TGTGCCAGCACCGTATTTTCGACAGGGGAAGTGGGCTATGGCTACACCTTC. Its translation is CASTVFSTGEVGYGYTF.

The CDR3: CASSSRQVLAKNIQYF. Written as DNA, the CDR3 is TGTGCCAGCAGCTCCCGACAGGTACTAGCCAAAAACATTCAGTACTTC. The rearrangement joins TRBV7-7 to TRBJ2-4; D is perhaps TRBD1 (6 bases). The CDR3 has 16 residues. V was cut by 4 bases and J by 0 bases, with 13 bases left in between. The germline CDR1 and CDR2 sequences are SSHAT and FNYEAQ (reference sequence).

The V call is TRBV2, the J call TRBJ1-5; unclear D gene. CDR3 length: 14 amino acids. The germline V and J ends were trimmed by 0 bases and 3 bases, with 6 bases remaining between them. CDR1 and CDR2 (germline): SNHLY, FYNNEI. In nucleotides, the CDR3 is TGTGCCAGCAGTGAAGCCTTCATCAATCAGCCCCAGCATTTT. Its protein product is CASSEAFINQPQHF.

The chain couples TRBV6-5 to TRBJ2-2; D is ambiguous. With 0 bases removed from V and 2 bases from J, the gap between germline ends came to 10 bases. Per the germline V gene, CDR1 is MNHEY and CDR2 is SVGAGI. This CDR3 is built from 16 residues. CDR3 amino acids: CASSYSIHRNTGELFF. The CDR3 DNA follows: TGTGCCAGCAGTTACTCCATACACAGAAACACCGGGGAGCTGTTTTTT.

This clone came up a few times. The chain couples TRBV7-2 to TRBJ2-2; 12 bases fit TRBD2. Germline CDR1 and CDR2: SGHTA and FQGNSA. Germline trimming cut 1 base from V and 3 bases from J; bases unmatched to any gene: 3. This CDR3 region has 17 residues. CDR3: CASSLDLAGGYTGELFF. The CDR3 DNA reads as TGTGCCAGCAGCTTAGACCTAGCGGGGGGGTACACCGGGGAGCTGTTTTTT.

This chain links TRBV13 with TRBJ2-1, with TRBD2 matching 9 bases. The germline gives CDR1 PRHDT, CDR2 FYEKMQ (reference sequence). This CDR3 contains 14 residues. V dropped 5 bases and J dropped 8; count of bases not matched to a gene: 7. The CDR3 protein is CASSRKRGVYEQFF. The DNA for the CDR3 is TGTGCCAGCAGCCGGAAGCGGGGGGTGTATGAGCAGTTCTTC.

CDR3 residues: CASSLRMGVWEKLFF. The CDR3 nucleotides are TGTGCCAGCAGTCTTAGGATGGGGGTTTGGGAAAAACTGTTTTTT. The chain joins TRBV6-5 to TRBJ1-4, with TRBD1 as a possible D gene (5 bases). V was cut by 5 bases and J by 8 bases, with 18 bases left in between. The CDR3 extends over 15 amino acids. Per germline, CDR1 MNHEY and CDR2 SVGAGI.

This clone showed up just a few times. The J gene is TRBJ1-1, the V gene TRBV9; tentative D call: TRBD1 (5 bases). Germline-derived CDR1 and CDR2 are SGDLS and YYNGEE. Trimming shortened V by 0 bases and J by 4 bases, and 10 bases separated the two germline ends. The CDR3 covers 14 residues. The CDR3 coding sequence is TGTGCCAGCAGCGTAGTCGGGGGGACCACTGAAGCTTTCTTT. Amino acids: CASSVVGGTTEAFF.

The chain employs TRBV24-1 and TRBJ2-5, with D possibly being TRBD1 (8 bases). Germline V gene sequence: CDR1 KGHDR, CDR2 SFDVKD. This CDR3 comprises 16 residues. V lost 7 bases and J 2 bases, leaving 19 bases between the germline ends. The CDR3 nucleotides read TGTGCCACCAGCGAGAACAGGGGGGGGTTACAAGAGACCCAGTACTTC. Translated: CATSENRGGLQETQYF.

This clone was detected a few times. V and J are TRBV6-1 and TRBJ2-7; D might be TRBD1 (6 bases). Trimming stripped 3 bases from V and 2 bases from J, with 11 bases between. This CDR3 has 14 amino acids. From germline, CDR1 is MNHNS and CDR2 SASEGT. The CDR3 reads CASSEMDRAYEQYV. As DNA, the CDR3 is TGTGCCAGCAGTGAGATGGACAGAGCCTACGAGCAGTACGTC.

The chain combines TRBV5-1 with TRBJ2-7, with TRBD1 identical over 12 bases. Trimming at V came to 3 bases and at J to 6 bases, leaving 4 bases not matched to a gene. Germline CDR1 SGHRS, CDR2 YFSETQ. The CDR3 contains 14 residues. Here the CDR3 DNA reads TGCGCCAGCAGCTCCGGGACAGGGGGCAGCGAGCAGTACGTC. Protein: CASSSGTGGSEQYV.

The genes are TRBV10-1 and TRBJ2-1; weak D call: TRBD1 (6 bases). The CDR3 length is 14 residues. Germline lookup yields CDR1 WNHNN and CDR2 SYGVQD (reference sequence). V was pared by 3 bases and J by 3 bases, with 9 bases between. CDR3 amino acids: CASSDLDSYNEQFF. In nucleotides, the CDR3 is TGCGCCAGCAGTGATCTGGACAGCTACAATGAGCAGTTCTTC.

This clone was counted only a few times. The chain joins TRBV3-1 (or the pseudogene TRBV3-2) to TRBJ1-2, with D unresolved. Trimming removed 0 bases from V and 7 bases from J, with 9 bases in between. This CDR3 is 13 amino acids long. CDR1 and CDR2 (germline): LGHDT, YNNKEL (reference sequence). CDR3 DNA: TGTGCCAGCAGCCAAGACCGGGTAATTGGCTACACCTTC. It codes for CASSQDRVIGYTF.

The J gene is TRBJ1-5, the V gene TRBV5-8, with D unresolved. CDR1 is SGHTS, CDR2 YDEGEE, per germline. The CDR3 runs 14 residues. V dropped 0 bases and J dropped 7 bases, with 11 bases sitting between them. The CDR3 is CASSLAGMEQPQHF. In DNA, the CDR3 is TGTGCCAGCAGCTTGGCCGGGATGGAGCAGCCCCAGCATTTT.

The chain carries TRBV9 and TRBJ2-3, with 10 positions matching TRBD2. CDR3 length equals 16 residues. Per the germline V gene, CDR1 is SGDLS and CDR2 is YYNGEE. Unmatched junction bases numbered 5, after V lost 4 bases and J lost 0 bases. Here the CDR3 reads CASSIRAGGSTDTQYF. The CDR3 DNA is TGTGCCAGCAGCATTAGAGCGGGGGGGAGCACAGATACGCAGTATTTT. Looking up the rest from reference TRBV9 and TRBJ2-3 gives the full variable domain: DSGVTQTPKHLITATGQRVTLRCSPRSGDLSVYWYQQSLDQGLQFLIQYYNGEERAKGNILERFSAQQFPDLHSELNLSSLELGDSALYFCASSIRAGGSTDTQYFGPGTRLTVL.

CDR3 DNA sequence: TGTGCCAGCAGAGAAAGGGGGACAAAATACGAGCAGTACGTC. It codes for CASRERGTKYEQYV. This chain uses TRBV2 with TRBJ2-7; a weak D match, TRBD1 (6 bases). The CDR3 is 14 amino acids. The V end lost 6 bases, the J end lost 4 bases, and 16 bases lay between the germline ends. Germline lookup yields CDR1 SNHLY and CDR2 FYNNEI.

The V gene is TRBV5-6, the J gene TRBJ2-7, with D perhaps matching TRBD1 or TRBD2 (5 bases each). V lost 4 bases and J lost 2, with 13 bases in between. Looked up from germline, CDR1 is SGHDT and CDR2 is YYEEEE. The CDR3 totals 14 residues. CDR3 sequence reads: CASSTGTEAYEQYV. The DNA for the CDR3 is TGTGCCAGCAGCACCGGGACGGAAGCCTACGAGCAGTACGTC.

This rearrangement joins TRBV28 to TRBJ1-1, with D unresolved. This CDR3 has 15 residues. V lost 5 bases and J 1 base, leaving 14 bases between the germline ends. In germline, CDR1 is MDHEN, CDR2 SYDVKM. The CDR3 loop reads CASSPTSGWNTEAFF. The CDR3, as DNA: TGTGCCAGCAGTCCAACGTCCGGATGGAACACTGAAGCTTTCTTT.

The rearrangement joins TRBV12-3 or TRBV12-4 to TRBJ2-1, with unresolved D. The CDR3 totals 12 residues. The germline V and J ends were trimmed by 8 bases and 0 bases, with 5 bases remaining between them. CDR3 nucleotide sequence: TGTGCCAGCGGCGGCTCCTACAATGAGCAGTTCTTC. The encoded protein is CASGGSYNEQFF.

This chain uses TRBV12-5 with TRBJ1-5; D unresolved. The CDR3 consists of 14 residues. The V gene's germline CDR1 is LGHNT and CDR2 FRNRAP. Between the trimmed V and J ends, which lost 6 bases and 5 bases, there was a span of 14 bases. Written as DNA, the CDR3 is TGTGCTAGTGGCCTCCCGGGCGGTTATCAGCCCCAGCATTTT. Translation: CASGLPGGYQPQHF.

This clone came up once. This chain links TRBV6-5 with TRBJ2-6, with D possibly matching TRBD1 (6 bases). CDR1 is MNHEY and CDR2 is SVGAGI in the germline V gene. This CDR3 is 15 amino acids long. V was shortened by 7 bases and J by 2 bases, with 12 bases between the two germline ends. The CDR3 region is CASKLQGTGANVLTF. The CDR3 DNA is TGTGCCAGCAAACTACAGGGAACTGGGGCCAACGTCCTGACTTTC.